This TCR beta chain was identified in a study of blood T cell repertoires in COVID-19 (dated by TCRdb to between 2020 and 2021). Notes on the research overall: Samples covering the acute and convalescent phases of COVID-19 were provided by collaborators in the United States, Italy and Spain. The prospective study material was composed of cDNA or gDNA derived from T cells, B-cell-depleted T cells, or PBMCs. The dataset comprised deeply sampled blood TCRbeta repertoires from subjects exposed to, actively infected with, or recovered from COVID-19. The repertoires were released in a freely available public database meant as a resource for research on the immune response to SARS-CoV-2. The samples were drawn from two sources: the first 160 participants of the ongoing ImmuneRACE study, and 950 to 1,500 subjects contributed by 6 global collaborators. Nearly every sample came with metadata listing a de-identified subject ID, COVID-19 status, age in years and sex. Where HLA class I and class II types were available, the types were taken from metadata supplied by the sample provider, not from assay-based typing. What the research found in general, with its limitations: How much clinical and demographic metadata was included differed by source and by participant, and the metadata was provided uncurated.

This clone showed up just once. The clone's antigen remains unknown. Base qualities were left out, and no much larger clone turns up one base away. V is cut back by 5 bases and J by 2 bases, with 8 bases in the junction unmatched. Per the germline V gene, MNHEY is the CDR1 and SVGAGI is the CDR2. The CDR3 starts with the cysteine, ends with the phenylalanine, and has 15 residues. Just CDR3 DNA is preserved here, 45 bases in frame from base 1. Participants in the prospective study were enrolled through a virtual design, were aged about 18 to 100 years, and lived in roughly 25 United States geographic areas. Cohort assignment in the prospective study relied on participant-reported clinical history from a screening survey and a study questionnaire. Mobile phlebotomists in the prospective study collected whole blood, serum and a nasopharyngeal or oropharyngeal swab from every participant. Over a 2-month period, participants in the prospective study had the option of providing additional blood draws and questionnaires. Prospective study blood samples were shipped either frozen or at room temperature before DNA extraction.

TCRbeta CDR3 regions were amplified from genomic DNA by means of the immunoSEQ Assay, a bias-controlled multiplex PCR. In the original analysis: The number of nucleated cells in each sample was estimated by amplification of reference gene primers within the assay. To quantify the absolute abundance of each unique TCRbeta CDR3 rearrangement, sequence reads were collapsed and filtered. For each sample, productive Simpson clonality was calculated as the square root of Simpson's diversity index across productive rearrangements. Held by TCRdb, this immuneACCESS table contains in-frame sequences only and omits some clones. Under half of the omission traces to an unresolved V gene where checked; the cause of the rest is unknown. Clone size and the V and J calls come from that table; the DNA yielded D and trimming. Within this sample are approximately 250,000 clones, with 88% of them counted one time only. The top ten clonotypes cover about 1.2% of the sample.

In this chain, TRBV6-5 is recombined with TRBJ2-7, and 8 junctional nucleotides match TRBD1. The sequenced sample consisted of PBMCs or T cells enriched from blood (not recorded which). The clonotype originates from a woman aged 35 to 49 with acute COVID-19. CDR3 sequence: CASSLTGDLAYEQYF. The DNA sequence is TGTGCCAGCAGTCTGACAGGGGATCTTGCCTACGAGCAGTACTTC.